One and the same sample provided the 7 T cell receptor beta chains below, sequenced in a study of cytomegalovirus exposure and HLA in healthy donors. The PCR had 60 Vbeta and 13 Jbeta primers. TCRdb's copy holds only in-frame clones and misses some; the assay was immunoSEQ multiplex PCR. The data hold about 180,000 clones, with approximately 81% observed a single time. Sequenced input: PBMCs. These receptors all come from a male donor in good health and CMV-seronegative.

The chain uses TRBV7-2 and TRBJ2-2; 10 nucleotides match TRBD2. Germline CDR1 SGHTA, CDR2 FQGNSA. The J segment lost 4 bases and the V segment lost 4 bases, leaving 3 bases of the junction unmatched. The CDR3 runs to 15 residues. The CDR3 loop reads CASSYGLAVTGELFF. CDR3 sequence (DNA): TGTGCCAGCAGCTACGGACTAGCGGTCACCGGGGAGCTGTTTTTT.

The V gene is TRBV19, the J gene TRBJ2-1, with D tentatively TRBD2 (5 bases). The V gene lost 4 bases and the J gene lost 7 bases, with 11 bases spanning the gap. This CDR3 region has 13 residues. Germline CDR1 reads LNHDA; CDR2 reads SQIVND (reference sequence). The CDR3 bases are TGTGCCAGTAGTACCCCACTAGAGAATGAGCAGTTCTTC. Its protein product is CASSTPLENEQFF.

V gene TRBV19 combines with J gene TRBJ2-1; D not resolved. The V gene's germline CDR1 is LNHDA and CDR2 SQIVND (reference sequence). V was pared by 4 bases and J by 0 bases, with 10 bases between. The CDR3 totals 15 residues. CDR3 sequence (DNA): TGTGCCAGTAGTAGTGCAGAAAACTCCTACAATGAGCAGTTCTTC. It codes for CASSSAENSYNEQFF. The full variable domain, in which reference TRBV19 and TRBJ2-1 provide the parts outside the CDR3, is DGGITQSPKYLFRKEGQNVTLSCEQNLNHDAMYWYRQDPGQGLRLIYYSQIVNDFQKGDIAEGYSVSREKKESFPLTVTSAQKNPTAFYLCASSSAENSYNEQFFGPGTRLTVL.

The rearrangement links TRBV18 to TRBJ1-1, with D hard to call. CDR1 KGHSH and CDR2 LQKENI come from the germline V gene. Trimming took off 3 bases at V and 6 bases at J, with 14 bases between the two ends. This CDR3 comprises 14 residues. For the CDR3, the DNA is TGTGCCAGCTCACCGGGATCGGGGTTCGCTGAAGCTTTCTTT. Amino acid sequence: CASSPGSGFAEAFF.

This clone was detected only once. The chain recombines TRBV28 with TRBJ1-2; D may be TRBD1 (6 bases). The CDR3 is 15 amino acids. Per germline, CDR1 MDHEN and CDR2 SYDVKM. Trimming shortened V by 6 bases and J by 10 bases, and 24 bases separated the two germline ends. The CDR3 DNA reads TGTGCCAGCAGGCCCGACAGGCCCTCGCTAAGGCCCTACACCTTC. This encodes CASRPDRPSLRPYTF.

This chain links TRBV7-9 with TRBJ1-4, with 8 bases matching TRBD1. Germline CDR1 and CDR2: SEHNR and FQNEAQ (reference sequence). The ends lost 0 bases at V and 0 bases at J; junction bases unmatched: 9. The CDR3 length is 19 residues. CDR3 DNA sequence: TGTGCCAGCAGCTTAGCTCCTCGGACAGGGAGACCAACTAATGAAAAACTGTTTTTT. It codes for CASSLAPRTGRPTNEKLFF.

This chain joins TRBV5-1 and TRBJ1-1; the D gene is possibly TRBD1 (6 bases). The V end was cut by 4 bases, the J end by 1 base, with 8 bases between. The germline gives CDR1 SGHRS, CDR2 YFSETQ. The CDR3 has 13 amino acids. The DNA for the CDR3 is TGCGCCAGCAGCCCGGGACAGAACACTGAAGCTTTCTTT. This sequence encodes CASSPGQNTEAFF.